This T cell receptor beta chain was captured in a study of cytomegalovirus exposure and HLA in healthy donors. This PCR relied on a set of 60 Vbeta primers and 13 Jbeta primers. TCRdb keeps only in-frame clones here, not all; method: immunoSEQ multiplex PCR. Among around 200,000 clones listed, roughly 85% were seen once. General observations from the study: TCR beta chain V- and J-gene trimming was linked, in a later analysis, to a missense variant in DCLRE1C. Presence/absence analyses assumed roughly uniform sequencing depth across donors, which may not hold. Previous analysis showed most TCR beta V segments were productive about 87% or about 30% of the time.

This clone was picked up a small number of times. Its specificity is not known. Trimming cost V 8 bases and J 2 bases, with 16 bases left between them. CDR1 MNHNS and CDR2 SASEGT come from the germline V gene. The CDR3 has 15 amino acids. The TCR sequence derives from a woman aged 45-65 years in good health and CMV-seronegative. The specimen was PBMCs. This chain joins TRBV6-1 and TRBJ2-1; tentative D call: TRBD2 (6 bases). The CDR3 spells CASVLEGGAYNEQFF. The CDR3 bases are TGTGCCAGCGTTCTTGAAGGAGGGGCCTACAATGAGCAGTTCTTC.